This T cell receptor beta chain was observed in a study of OX40 agonist ivuxolimab in advanced cancers. Study overall: Dose-escalation patients' cancers were hepatocellular carcinoma, melanoma, renal cell or head and neck cancer. Study observations and caveats: At 0.1 to 3.0 mg/kg, CD4+ and CD8+ blood T cells expanded clonally by week 6.

This clone appeared a single time. As yet, its antigen is unknown. Germline assignment: CDR1 KGHSH and CDR2 LQKENI. Trimming took off 6 bases at V and 0 bases at J, with 18 bases between the two ends. The CDR3 sequence is 17 residues long. Sampling of blood occurred at baseline, cycle 4 day 1, and cycle 7 day 1. Measured with immunoSEQ multiplex PCR; TCRdb has only the in-frame clones, and not every one. Of around 46,000 clones in the sample, 88% were seen once. The receptor was isolated from an adult with an advanced solid tumor such as melanoma, head and neck, liver or kidney cancer. The V call is TRBV18, the J call TRBJ1-5; perhaps TRBD1 as D (6 bases). Material: CD4+ or CD8+ T cells sorted from blood, obtained in a trial of the OX40 agonist ivuxolimab. CDR3 protein: CASSLGGSGVSNQPQHF. CDR3 DNA sequence: TGTGCCAGCTCGCTCGGCGGTTCAGGGGTTAGCAATCAGCCCCAGCATTTT.